This is a list of T cell receptor beta chains from one sample in a study of blood T cell repertoires in COVID-19. Profiling relied on immunoSEQ multiplex PCR, and the TCRdb table lists in-frame clones only, not all of them. The data contain about 80,000 clones, 70% to 85% of them singletons. Material: peripheral blood. These receptors were collected from a man aged 50-59 years with active or convalescent COVID-19. Both conserved end residues are part of each CDR3. D genes are given only for firm matches. Size is omitted from some rows. Given values are once, few, many or a class for expanded clones.

J gene | V gene | D gene | clone size | CDR3 DNA | CDR3 protein
TRBJ2-3 | TRBV3-1/TRBV3-2 | - | - | TGTGCCAGCAGCGGCGGGGCAAATACGCAGTATTTT | CASSGGANTQYF
TRBJ2-3 | TRBV6-5 | TRBD2 | - | TGTGCCAGCAGTTACGGGGGAGCGGGGCAATCAGATACGCAGTATTTT | CASSYGGAGQSDTQYF
TRBJ1-1 | TRBV7-7 | - | - | TGTGCCAGCAGCTTAGAGAGAGGCACTGAAGCTTTCTTT | CASSLERGTEAFF
TRBJ1-3 | TRBV19 | TRBD1 | few | TGTGCCAGTATCGGGGACAGGGGCCCGCAAAGTGGAAACACCATATATTTT | CASIGDRGPQSGNTIYF
TRBJ2-2 | TRBV7-2 | TRBD1 | - | TGTGCCCGGAGTGGACAGGGCAACACCGGGGAGCTGTTTTTT | CARSGQGNTGELFF
TRBJ2-3 | TRBV7-2 | TRBD2 | once | TGTGCCAGCAGCCCCAGCCTAGCGGGGACGGGTGATACGCAGTATTTT | CASSPSLAGTGDTQYF
TRBJ2-1 | TRBV9 | TRBD2 | - | TGTGCCAGCAACGCGTATCCCGGGACTAGCGGCGCACGGGAGCAGTTCTTC | CASNAYPGTSGAREQFF
TRBJ2-3 | TRBV19 | - | - | TGTGCCAGTAGTACCGGGGGTTTTACGCAGTATTTT | CASSTGGFTQYF
TRBJ2-7 | TRBV5-8 | TRBD1 | - | TGTGCCAGCAGCTGGGCACCGGGACAGGGTTCCTACGAGCAGTACTTC | CASSWAPGQGSYEQYF
TRBJ1-2 | TRBV7-2 | - | - | TGTGCCAGCAGCTTAGCGGCCAGCGGGGGTCATGGCTACACCTTC | CASSLAASGGHGYTF
TRBJ2-3 | TRBV19 | TRBD2 | - | TGTGCCAGTAGTAAGAGCGGGGGTGCAGATACGCAGTATTTT | CASSKSGGADTQYF
TRBJ2-7 | TRBV5-6 | - | - | TGTGCCAGCAGCTTGGAGCCAGGCCTCTACGAGCAGTACTTC | CASSLEPGLYEQYF
TRBJ2-3 | TRBV5-1 | TRBD2 | - | TGCGCCAGCAGCCCCCTGACTAGCGGGGGGGCTGATACGCAGTATTTT | CASSPLTSGGADTQYF
TRBJ1-1 | TRBV18 | - | - | TGTGCCAGCTCACCGGCAGGGAGGGACACTGAAGCTTTCTTT | CASSPAGRDTEAFF
TRBJ2-7 | TRBV6-6 | TRBD2 | - | TGTGCCAGCAGGGGGGGGGAGACCTACGAGCAGTACTTC | CASRGGETYEQYF
TRBJ2-5 | TRBV11-2 | - | - | TGTGCCAGCAGCTTAGATGGCGGGGTGGGAGAGACCCAGTACTTC | CASSLDGGVGETQYF
TRBJ1-1 | TRBV3-1/TRBV3-2 | - | - | TGTGCCAGCAGCCATCTGAGCACTGAAGCTTTCTTT | CASSHLSTEAFF
TRBJ2-5 | TRBV20-1 | TRBD1 | - | TGCAGTGCTGGACAGGGAGAGACCCAGTACTTC | CSAGQGETQYF
TRBJ1-5 | TRBV7-2 | - | - | TGTGCCAGCAGCCGCCTAGATCAGCCCCAGCATTTT | CASSRLDQPQHF
TRBJ1-5 | TRBV3-1/TRBV3-2 | TRBD1 | - | TGTGCCAGCAGCCAAGATCACAGGGGGCGAGGTCAGCCCCAGCATTTT | CASSQDHRGRGQPQHF
TRBJ2-2 | TRBV14 | - | - | TGTGCCAGCAGCCCCTCGGATGGACATTCGACAACCGGGGAGCTGTTTTTT | CASSPSDGHSTTGELFF
TRBJ1-1 | TRBV19 | TRBD1 | - | TGTGCCAGTAGATCGCAGGGGGCCCCTGAAGCTTTCTTT | CASRSQGAPEAFF
TRBJ2-2 | TRBV7-2 | - | - | TGTGCCAGCAGCTTAACCGGGTGGCTGGGGCGGACCGGGGAGCTGTTTTTT | CASSLTGWLGRTGELFF
TRBJ1-1 | TRBV30 | - | - | TGTGCCTGGAGTGTACGACAGCTCCGGACTGAAGCTTTCTTT | CAWSVRQLRTEAFF
TRBJ1-2 | TRBV4-3 | TRBD1 | - | TGCGCCAGCAGCCAGTCGACAGGGAGAGGCGGCTACACCTTC | CASSQSTGRGGYTF
TRBJ1-3 | TRBV11-2 | - | - | TGTGCCAGCAGCTCGCAGACTACCGCGGGGGGAAACACCATATATTTT | CASSSQTTAGGNTIYF
TRBJ1-6 | TRBV3-1/TRBV3-2 | - | - | TGTGCCAGCAGCCAAGTCTGGTTCGGGAGCTCCTATAATTCACCCCTCCACTTT | CASSQVWFGSSYNSPLHF
TRBJ2-3 | TRBV18 | TRBD2 | - | TGTGCCAGCCACGCTAGCGGGGGTACAGATACGCAGTATTTT | CASHASGGTDTQYF
TRBJ2-7 | TRBV30 | TRBD2 | - | TGTGCCTGGAGCCAGCGGGAACCCTACGAGCAGTACTTC | CAWSQREPYEQYF
TRBJ2-3 | TRBV4-1 | TRBD2 | - | TGCGCCAGCAGCCCACGACTAGCGGGGGGGATGGAGCAGTATTTT | CASSPRLAGGMEQYF
TRBJ2-7 | TRBV13 | - | medium-sized | TGTGCCAGCAGCTCCGGACACCCCTACGAGCAGTACTTC | CASSSGHPYEQYF
TRBJ2-7 | TRBV6-5 | - | - | TGTGCCAGCAGTTACGAGGTTCATGGGTCCTACGAGCAGTACTTC | CASSYEVHGSYEQYF
TRBJ1-4 | TRBV5-1 | - | - | TGCGCCAGCAGCTTGGACGGAGTTAATGAAAAACTGTTTTTT | CASSLDGVNEKLFF
TRBJ2-7 | TRBV19 | - | - | TGTGCCAGTAGCGGGACAAAGGAACGCGAGCAGTACTTC | CASSGTKEREQYF
TRBJ2-2 | TRBV2 | TRBD1 | - | TGTGCGGGAGGTCGGGACAGGGGCACCGGGGAGCTGTTTTTT | CAGGRDRGTGELFF
TRBJ2-2 | TRBV5-1 | - | - | TGCGCCAGCAGGCTAGCGACCGGGGAGCTGTTTTTT | CASRLATGELFF
TRBJ2-1 | TRBV15 | - | - | TGTGCCACCAGCAGAGATAGAACGCAATACAATGAGCAGTTCTTC | CATSRDRTQYNEQFF
TRBJ1-1 | TRBV5-4 | TRBD1 | - | TGTGCCAGCAGCTTCCGACAGGGGGCTGAAGCTTTCTTT | CASSFRQGAEAFF